These 5 T cell receptor beta chains were sequenced from one sample in a study of cytotoxic CD8 clonotypes in ibrutinib-treated CLL. TCRdb's copy holds only in-frame clones and misses some; the assay was immunoSEQ multiplex PCR. The repertoire holds tens of thousands of clones, roughly three quarters seen once, with 28% in the top ten. This specimen consisted of PBMCs, obtained after 24 months of ibrutinib treatment. All receptors come from a human donor with chronic lymphocytic leukemia.

The chain employs TRBV7-9 and TRBJ1-1; D not resolved. Per the germline V gene, CDR1 is SEHNR and CDR2 is FQNEAQ (reference sequence). The CDR3 totals 13 residues. V was shortened by 8 bases and J by 6 bases, with 16 bases between the two germline ends. The CDR3 DNA follows: TGTGCCAGCGATCCCCCCGCCTTCCCTGAAGCTTTCTTT. Protein sequence: CASDPPAFPEAFF.

The chain recombines TRBV5-6 with TRBJ1-2; 7 nucleotides align to TRBD1. V shed 6 bases, J shed 7 bases, and the junction held 9 bases outside the gene matches. The CDR3 runs to 13 residues. From germline, CDR1 is SGHDT and CDR2 YYEEEE. CDR3 sequence: CASTHSTGFGYTF. The DNA for the CDR3 is TGTGCCAGCACCCACTCGACAGGGTTTGGCTACACCTTC.

This chain links TRBV7-6 with TRBJ2-1; the D is unclear. V shed 4 bases and J shed 7 bases, with 5 bases lying between them. This CDR3 has 11 amino acids. Germline CDR1 and CDR2: SGHVS and FNYEAQ. The CDR3 DNA reads as TGTGCCAGCAGCTCCGATAATGAGCAGTTCTTC. As protein: CASSSDNEQFF.

This clone was detected a few times. This chain links TRBV12-5 with TRBJ1-2; D unresolved. Trimming shortened V by 5 bases and J by 8 bases, and 9 bases separated the two germline ends. Germline CDR1 reads LGHNT; CDR2 reads FRNRAP. The CDR3 has 11 residues. CDR3 in DNA: TGTGCTAGTGGTCCAATACGGGGCTACACCTTC. This gives the protein CASGPIRGYTF.

V is TRBV29-1 and J is TRBJ2-2; D gene uncertain. This CDR3 has 14 amino acids. Per germline, CDR1 SQVTM and CDR2 ANQGSEA. Trimming left V 3 bases short and J 3 bases short, with 11 bases between. For the CDR3, the DNA is TGCAGCGTTGAGAACGGAAAGCACACCGGGGAGCTGTTTTTT. Translating it yields CSVENGKHTGELFF.